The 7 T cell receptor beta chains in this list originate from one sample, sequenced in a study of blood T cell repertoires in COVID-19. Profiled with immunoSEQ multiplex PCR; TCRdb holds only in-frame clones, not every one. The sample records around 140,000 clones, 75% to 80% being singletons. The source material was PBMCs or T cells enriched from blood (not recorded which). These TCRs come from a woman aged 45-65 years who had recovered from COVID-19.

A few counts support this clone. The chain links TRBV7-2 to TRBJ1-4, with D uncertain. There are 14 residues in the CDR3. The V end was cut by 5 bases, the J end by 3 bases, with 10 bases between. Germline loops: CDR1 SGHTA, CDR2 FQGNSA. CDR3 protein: CASSLGSSNEKLFF. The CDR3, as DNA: TGTGCCAGCAGCCTCGGGTCTTCTAATGAAAAACTGTTTTTT.

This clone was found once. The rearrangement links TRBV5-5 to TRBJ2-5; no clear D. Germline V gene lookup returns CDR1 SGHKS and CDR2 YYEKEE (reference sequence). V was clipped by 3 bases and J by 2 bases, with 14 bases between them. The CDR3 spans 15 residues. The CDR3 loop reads CASSWSGGDQETQYF. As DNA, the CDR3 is TGTGCCAGCAGCTGGTCCGGTGGAGATCAAGAGACCCAGTACTTC.

CDR3 sequence: CASSLDRGSPLHF. The DNA of the CDR3 is TGCGCCAGCAGCTTGGACAGGGGCTCACCCCTCCACTTT. V and J are TRBV5-1 and TRBJ1-6; 7 bases line up with TRBD1. Germline loops: CDR1 SGHRS, CDR2 YFSETQ. Trimming took 0 bases from V and 10 from J; bases not matched to a gene: 1. The CDR3 sequence is 13 residues long. Combining the CDR3 with reference TRBV5-1 and TRBJ1-6 gives the whole variable domain KAGVTQTPRYLIKTRGQQVTLSCSPISGHRSVSWYQQTPGQGLQFLFEYFSETQRNKGNFPGRFSGRQFSNSRSEMNVSTLELGDSALYLCASSLDRGSPLHFGNGTRLTVT.

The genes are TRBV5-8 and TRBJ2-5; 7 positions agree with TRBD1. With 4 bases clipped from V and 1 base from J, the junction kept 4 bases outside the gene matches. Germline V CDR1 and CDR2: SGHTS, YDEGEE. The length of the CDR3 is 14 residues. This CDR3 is CASSNGQVQETQYF. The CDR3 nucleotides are TGTGCCAGCAGCAACGGACAGGTCCAAGAGACCCAGTACTTC.

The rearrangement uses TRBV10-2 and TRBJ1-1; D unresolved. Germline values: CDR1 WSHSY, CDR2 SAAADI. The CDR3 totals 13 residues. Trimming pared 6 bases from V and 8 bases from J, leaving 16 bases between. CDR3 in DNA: TGCGCCAGCAGGGTTAGCACAACGGCCGAAGCTTTCTTT. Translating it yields CASRVSTTAEAFF.

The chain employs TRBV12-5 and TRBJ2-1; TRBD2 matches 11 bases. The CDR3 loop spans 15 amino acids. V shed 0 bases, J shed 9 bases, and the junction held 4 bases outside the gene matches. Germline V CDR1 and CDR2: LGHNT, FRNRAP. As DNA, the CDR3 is TGTGCTAGTGGTTTGGTTGGGCTAGCGGGGGGTGAGCAGTTCTTC. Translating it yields CASGLVGLAGGEQFF.

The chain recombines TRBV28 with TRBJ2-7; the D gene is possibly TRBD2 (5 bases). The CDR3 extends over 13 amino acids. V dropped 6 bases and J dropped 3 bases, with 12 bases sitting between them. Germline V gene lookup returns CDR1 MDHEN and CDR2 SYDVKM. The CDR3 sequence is CASSSGLIYEQYF. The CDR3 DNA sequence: TGTGCCAGCAGCTCCGGACTGATCTACGAGCAGTACTTC.